These 17 T cell receptor beta chains were sequenced from one sample in a study of PD-1 blockade in mismatch repair-deficient tumors. Sequenced by immunoSEQ multiplex PCR; TCRdb stores in-frame clones only, minus some. Of roughly 50,000 clones listed, about 85% were seen once; the top ten hold about 8.1%. The starting material was peripheral blood, obtained more than 19 weeks after starting pembrolizumab. Every receptor here comes from an adult with mismatch repair-deficient cancer.

The rearrangement uses TRBV15 and TRBJ1-1; 7 nucleotides agree with TRBD1. The CDR3 loop spans 14 amino acids. After removal of 5 bases from V and 3 bases from J, the junction contained 6 bases not matched to a gene. Germline CDR1 reads LNHNV; CDR2 reads YYDKDF (reference sequence). Here the CDR3 DNA reads TGTGCCACCAGCGTACAAACAGGGGACACTGAAGCTTTCTTT. It encodes CATSVQTGDTEAFF.

The V and J genes are TRBV28 and TRBJ2-7; possible D gene TRBD1, 5 bases. V shed 7 bases and J shed 2 bases, with 12 bases lying between them. The CDR3 is 13 amino acids. Germline CDR1 MDHEN, CDR2 SYDVKM. The CDR3, as DNA: TGTGCCAGCAAGTTTACAGGCACCTACGAGCAGTACTTC. Its protein is CASKFTGTYEQYF.

V and J are TRBV5-4 and TRBJ2-7; TRBD1 might be the D (5 bases). Germline-derived CDR1 and CDR2 are SGHNT and YYREEE (reference sequence). V shed 0 bases and J shed 5 bases, with 9 bases lying between them. The CDR3 spans 13 residues. CDR3 DNA: TGTGCCAGCAGCTTGGGGGGCGTCAACGAGCAGTACTTC. Translation gives CASSLGGVNEQYF.

The rearrangement links TRBV18 to TRBJ1-5, with D perhaps matching TRBD1 (6 bases). Trimming cost V 5 bases and J 0 bases, with 14 bases left between them. Germline V gene data show CDR1 as KGHSH and CDR2 as LQKENI. This CDR3 contains 16 residues. In DNA form, the CDR3 reads TGTGCCAGCTCATTTGACAGGACAAATAGCAATCAGCCCCAGCATTTT. Protein sequence: CASSFDRTNSNQPQHF.

This clone is a singleton in its sample. J is TRBJ2-3 and V is TRBV4-1; 9 bases are a match to TRBD2. The CDR3 extends over 17 amino acids. V lost 0 bases, J lost 4 bases, and 8 bases stayed unmatched. The V gene's germline CDR1 is MGHRA and CDR2 YSYEKL. CDR3 coding DNA: TGCGCCAGCAGCCAAGATGGGGCGGGAGGGGGGGCAGATACGCAGTATTTT. The encoded protein is CASSQDGAGGGADTQYF.

The V gene is TRBV11-3, the J gene TRBJ1-3, with D perhaps matching TRBD1 (5 bases). Trimming shortened V by 5 bases and J by 2 bases, and 10 bases separated the two germline ends. The CDR3 has 14 amino acids. The V gene's germline CDR1 is SGHNT and CDR2 YENEEA. DNA for the CDR3: TGTGCCAGCAGCAGAGGGGAGGCTGGAAACACCATATATTTT. Encoded protein: CASSRGEAGNTIYF.

This chain connects TRBV19 to TRBJ2-1; 7 bases align to TRBD1. After removal of 3 bases from V and 3 bases from J, the junction contained 5 bases not matched to a gene. Germline V gene sequence: CDR1 LNHDA, CDR2 SQIVND (reference sequence). The CDR3 is made up of 15 amino acids. Here the CDR3 reads CASSIQQGYYNEQFF. In DNA form, the CDR3 reads TGTGCCAGTAGTATCCAACAGGGGTACTACAATGAGCAGTTCTTC.

This sequence joins TRBV4-3 and TRBJ2-3; no firm D call. Germline values: CDR1 LGHNA, CDR2 YSLEER. V was clipped by 1 base and J by 3 bases, with 5 bases between them. The CDR3 loop spans 13 amino acids. CDR3 loop: CASSQAATDTQYF. Here the CDR3 DNA reads TGCGCCAGCAGCCAAGCGGCGACAGATACGCAGTATTTT.

The genes are TRBV6-5 and TRBJ1-2, with D unresolved. The germline CDR1 and CDR2 sequences are MNHEY and SVGAGI. Trimming stripped 8 bases from V and 1 base from J, with 17 bases between. The CDR3 contains 15 residues. CDR3 sequence: CASLKAAVGNYGYTF. The CDR3 DNA is TGTGCCAGCCTCAAGGCAGCTGTCGGTAACTATGGCTACACCTTC.

The chain couples TRBV7-2 to TRBJ2-2, with 10 bases identical to TRBD1. Looked up from germline, CDR1 is SGHTA and CDR2 is FQGNSA. This CDR3 has 15 residues. Unmatched junction bases numbered 5, after V lost 4 bases and J lost 6 bases. In DNA form, the CDR3 reads TGTGCCAGCAGCTGGGACAGGGGAGTCGCCGGGGAGCTGTTTTTT. This gives the protein CASSWDRGVAGELFF.

The chain combines TRBV9 with TRBJ2-2; D is perhaps TRBD1 (5 bases). The germline gives CDR1 SGDLS, CDR2 YYNGEE. Trimming removed 3 bases at V and 1 base at J, with 13 bases between. CDR3 length: 16 residues. Here the CDR3 reads CASSALQGWNTGELFF. The CDR3 DNA is TGTGCCAGCAGCGCCCTCCAGGGTTGGAACACCGGGGAGCTGTTTTTT.

The rearrangement links TRBV7-9 to TRBJ1-2; D remains ambiguous. V lost 5 bases and J lost 4, with 8 bases in between. The CDR3 is 12 residues long. Per the germline V gene, CDR1 is SEHNR and CDR2 is FQNEAQ (reference sequence). The CDR3 reads CASSPRFYGYTF. The DNA of the CDR3 is TGTGCCAGCAGCCCAAGATTCTATGGCTACACCTTC.

The rearrangement joins TRBV7-3 to TRBJ2-1; tentatively, D is TRBD2 (5 bases). The CDR3 length is 16 residues. The germline V gene has CDR1 SGHTA and CDR2 FQGTGA. V was shortened by 2 bases and J by 10 bases, with 21 bases between the two germline ends. The CDR3 coding sequence is TGTGCCAGCAGCTTATTTCCCAACAAACCCGAGCGGGAGCAGTTCTTC. Its translation: CASSLFPNKPEREQFF. The whole variable domain, filled in from reference TRBV7-3 and TRBJ2-1, reads GAGVSQTPSNKVTEKGKYVELRCDPISGHTALYWYRQSLGQGPEFLIYFQGTGAADDSGLPNDRFFAVRPEGSVSTLKIQRTERGDSAVYLCASSLFPNKPEREQFFGPGTRLTVL.

The chain has TRBV5-1 and TRBJ2-6; D uncertain. With 5 bases removed from V and 0 bases from J, the gap between germline ends came to 6 bases. Germline V gives CDR1 SGHRS, CDR2 YFSETQ. The CDR3 extends over 14 amino acids. The CDR3, as DNA: TGCGCCAGCAGTCAGACCTCTGGGGCCAACGTCCTGACTTTC. It translates to CASSQTSGANVLTF.

CDR3: CASSPQGGRAYNEQFF. The CDR3 nucleotides are TGTGCCAGCAGCCCCCAAGGGGGCCGCGCCTACAATGAGCAGTTCTTC. The V and J genes are TRBV9 and TRBJ2-1; 7 bases align to TRBD1. Trimming took 4 bases from V and 2 from J; bases not matched to a gene: 9. The V gene's germline CDR1 is SGDLS and CDR2 YYNGEE. This CDR3 has 16 residues.

In DNA form, the CDR3 reads TGTGCCAGCAGTTTGGAAGGGGGACGGAGCACAGATACGCAGTATTTT. It specifies CASSLEGGRSTDTQYF. The V call is TRBV27, the J call TRBJ2-3; D is possibly TRBD1 (6 bases). Germline values: CDR1 MNHEY, CDR2 SMNVEV (reference sequence). The CDR3 covers 16 residues. Trimming took off 3 bases at V and 0 bases at J, with 13 bases between the two ends.

The chain uses TRBV28 and TRBJ1-3; 8 positions match TRBD1. Germline CDR1 reads MDHEN; CDR2 reads SYDVKM. V lost 6 bases, J lost 7 bases, and 8 bases stayed unmatched. The CDR3 is 14 residues long. CDR3 nucleotide sequence: TGTGCCAGCAGCTATATCACAGGGGGGAACACCATATATTTT. This encodes CASSYITGGNTIYF.